The 27 T cell receptor beta chains below come from one sample, sequenced in a study of blood T cells in healthy people across ages. The authors ran a second PCR of about 6 to 11 cycles using a sample-barcoded 5' primer and a J-beta primer mix. Via MiXCR, TCRdb re-called the 5' RACE reads, giving one row per CDR3 protein. The top ten hold around 30% of the sample, which has about 670,000 distinct CDR3 sequences, approximately 40% seen once. Material for sequencing was blood. These receptors all come from a man older than 75 in good health.

CDR3 region: CASSPDGTDNGYTF. Here the CDR3 DNA reads TGCGCCAGCAGCCCGGACGGGACAGATAATGGCTACACCTTC. The rearrangement uses TRBV5-1 and TRBJ1-2; 7 bases line up with TRBD1. The length of the CDR3 is 14 residues. Germline V lookup: CDR1 SGHRS, CDR2 YFSETQ. The junction had 9 bases not matched to a gene; V was cut back by 4 bases and J by 6 bases.

This clonotype was picked up a small number of times. The chain recombines TRBV11-2 with TRBJ2-1; maybe TRBD1 (6 bases). V was clipped by 0 bases and J by 6 bases, with 9 bases between them. Germline assignment: CDR1 SGHAT and CDR2 FQNNGV. The CDR3 covers 14 residues. CDR3 sequence (DNA): TGTGCCAGCAGCTTAGACGTCAGGGGCAATGAGCAGTTCTTC. It codes for CASSLDVRGNEQFF.

The rearrangement links TRBV25-1 to TRBJ2-7; possibly TRBD1 for D (6 bases). With 1 base removed from V and 1 base from J, the gap between germline ends came to 11 bases. CDR1 and CDR2 from the germline V gene are MGHDK and SYGVNS. The CDR3 contains 15 residues. The CDR3 spells CASSESGTGSYEQYF. In DNA form, the CDR3 reads TGTGCCAGCAGTGAATCGGGAACAGGGTCCTACGAGCAGTACTTC.

As to this clonotype: The CDR3 does not end in the conserved phenylalanine or tryptophan, so this is likely a read error. The V call is TRBV7-9, the J call TRBJ2-1, with 7 bases identical to TRBD1. The CDR3 loop spans 15 amino acids. The germline V gene has CDR1 SEHNR and CDR2 FQNEAQ (reference sequence). The V and J ends lost 5 bases and 1 base, in that order; junction bases with no gene match: 5. The CDR3 DNA is TGTGCCAGCAGCAGACAGGGTAGGTCCTACAATGAGCAGTTCATC. This encodes CASSRQGRSYNEQFI.

This clonotype has only a few counts. This chain uses TRBV4-1 with TRBJ2-2, with TRBD2 identical over 8 bases. The germline CDR1 and CDR2 sequences are MGHRA and YSYEKL. This CDR3 contains 16 residues. The V segment lost 0 bases and the J segment 6 bases; nucleotides outside the gene matches: 6. The CDR3 here is CASSQDAGGVAGELFF. DNA for the CDR3: TGCGCCAGCAGCCAAGATGCGGGGGGAGTAGCCGGGGAGCTGTTTTTT.

The chain employs TRBV10-3 and TRBJ2-3; a weak D match, TRBD2 (6 bases). V was trimmed by 4 bases and J by 7 bases, leaving 15 bases between them. The CDR3 contains 14 residues. From germline, CDR1 is ENHRY and CDR2 SYGVKD. The CDR3 DNA follows: TGTGCCATCAGTGGACGACTAGGGCAACATACGCAGTATTTT. It codes for CAISGRLGQHTQYF.

This sequence joins TRBV28 and TRBJ1-1; a possible D gene is TRBD1 (6 bases). The CDR3 covers 15 residues. Germline loops: CDR1 MDHEN, CDR2 SYDVKM. The germline V and J ends were trimmed by 3 bases and 5 bases, with 16 bases remaining between them. The CDR3 loop reads CASSFPGGRRTEAFF. The DNA for the CDR3 is TGTGCCAGCAGTTTCCCTGGGGGGCGGCGGACTGAAGCTTTCTTT. The whole variable domain, remainder taken from reference TRBV28 and TRBJ1-1, is DVKVTQSSRYLVKRTGEKVFLECVQDMDHENMFWYRQDPGLGLRLIYFSYDVKMKEKGDIPEGYSVSREKKERFSLILESASTNQTSMYLCASSFPGGRRTEAFFGQGTRLTVV.

In regard to this clonotype: Possible read error: a much larger clone is one base away. This chain joins TRBV20-1 and TRBJ2-1, with D perhaps matching TRBD2 (6 bases). The DNA end lines up better with TRBJ2-7; the J call may be wrong. CDR1 and CDR2 (germline): DFQATT, SNEGSKA (reference sequence). This CDR3 region has 15 residues. CDR3 sequence (DNA): TGCAGTGCTAGATCAGGCGGGGCTTCCTACAATGAGCAGTACTTC. Its protein product is CSARSGGASYNEQYF.

Concerning this clonotype itself: This clone may be a read error of a much larger clone one base away. The chain has TRBV10-3 and TRBJ2-1, with no clear D. This CDR3 is 15 amino acids long. Trimming removed 4 bases at V and 4 bases at J, with 14 bases between. Germline values: CDR1 ENHRY, CDR2 SYGVKD. The CDR3 DNA reads TGTGCCATCAGTGCTGGGGATATGGGTTACAATGAGCAGTTCTTC. The encoded protein is CAISAGDMGYNEQFF.

In regard to this clonotype: Mismatch with germline at one junction end may stem from a read error. The chain recombines TRBV5-5 with TRBJ2-7; possible D gene TRBD1, 6 bases. CDR3 length: 16 amino acids. Germline V gene sequence: CDR1 SGHKS, CDR2 YYEKEE (reference sequence). The CDR3 DNA reads TGTGCCAGCAGTTTGACCCGACAGGACCCCTCGTACGTGCAGTACTTC. Protein sequence: CASSLTRQDPSYVQYF.

The genes are TRBV20-1 and TRBJ2-3; no definite D call. Germline V gene lookup returns CDR1 DFQATT and CDR2 SNEGSKA (reference sequence). Deletions cut 6 bases from V and 6 bases from J, with 13 bases between. The CDR3 consists of 12 residues. CDR3 in DNA: TGCAGTGCAGAAGTCCAGGTCGATACGCAGTATTTT. Residues: CSAEVQVDTQYF.

This clonotype was seen a handful of times. This chain joins TRBV24-1 and TRBJ1-1; the D gene is possibly TRBD1 (5 bases). Per the germline V gene, CDR1 is KGHDR and CDR2 is SFDVKD. V dropped 7 bases and J dropped 3 bases, with 11 bases sitting between them. The CDR3 is 13 residues long. As DNA, the CDR3 is TGTGCCACCAGCGGGGGAAGGGACACTGAAGCTTTCTTT. It specifies CATSGGRDTEAFF.

Comment on this clonotype: Possible read error: a much larger clone is one base away. The chain links TRBV10-3 to TRBJ2-5; unclear D gene. The CDR3 covers 12 residues. Germline lookup yields CDR1 ENHRY and CDR2 SYGVKD. The DNA of the CDR3 is TGTGCCACCAGTGAACGGCAAGAGACCCAGTACTTC. As protein: CATSERQETQYF.

In its sample, this clonotype was seen a few times. The V call is TRBV7-2, the J call TRBJ1-2; D uncertain. CDR1 SGHTA and CDR2 FQGNSA come from the germline V gene. This CDR3 contains 16 residues. Trimming cost V 6 bases and J 2 bases, with 19 bases left between them. CDR3 loop: CASRMTHFDPNYGYTF. DNA for the CDR3: TGTGCCAGCAGGATGACACACTTCGACCCCAACTATGGCTACACCTTC.

The V gene is TRBV6-5, the J gene TRBJ1-2; no clear D. The CDR3 has 13 residues. The germline CDR1 and CDR2 sequences are MNHEY and SVGAGI. V dropped 5 bases and J dropped 3 bases, with 10 bases sitting between them. The CDR3 protein is CASSNPTDYGYTF. CDR3 nucleotide sequence: TGTGCCAGCAGTAACCCGACGGACTATGGCTACACCTTC.

This CDR3 is CASSQDIPSYNEQFF. In nucleotides, the CDR3 is TGCGCCAGCAGCCAAGACATCCCCTCCTACAATGAGCAGTTCTTC. The rearrangement joins TRBV4-3 to TRBJ2-1; D unresolved. The CDR3 covers 15 residues. V lost 0 bases to trimming and J lost 0 bases, with 6 bases between them. CDR1 is LGHNA and CDR2 is YSLEER in the germline V gene.

V gene TRBV6-1 combines with J gene TRBJ2-3, with no clear D. The V end lost 1 base, the J end lost 2 bases, and 10 bases lay between the germline ends. The length of the CDR3 is 15 residues. Germline CDR1 and CDR2: MNHNS and SASEGT. Here the CDR3 DNA reads TGTGCCAGCAGTGAAGGCCAGGAGAACACAGATACGCAGTATTTT. It is translated as CASSEGQENTDTQYF.

The gene calls are TRBV7-3 and TRBJ2-4; either TRBD1 or TRBD2 may fit D (6 bases each). The germline gives CDR1 SGHTA, CDR2 FQGTGA. The CDR3 totals 15 residues. The ends were cut back, 2 bases at V and 8 bases at J, with 16 bases in the middle. CDR3 in DNA: TGTGCCAGCAGCTTAGAGGGTGGAGGGACACACATTCAGTACTTC. The encoded protein is CASSLEGGGTHIQYF.

The J gene is TRBJ2-7, the V gene TRBV7-2; D is uncertain. V shed 4 bases and J shed 3 bases, with 13 bases lying between them. CDR3 length: 14 amino acids. The germline gives CDR1 SGHTA, CDR2 FQGNSA. CDR3 loop: CASSSSTGNYEQYF. The CDR3 nucleotides are TGTGCCAGCAGCTCCAGCACCGGAAACTACGAGCAGTACTTC.

The chain employs TRBV14 and TRBJ2-7; the match to TRBD1 covers 10 bases. The V gene end was trimmed by 0 bases and the J gene end by 7 bases; junction bases not matched to a gene: 9. Germline assignment: CDR1 SGHDN and CDR2 FVKESK. The CDR3 has 16 amino acids. CDR3 DNA sequence: TGTGCCAGCAGCCAAGAGAGGACAGGGGGATGGAATGAGCAGTACTTC. Translated: CASSQERTGGWNEQYF.

This clonotype was detected once. The genes are TRBV20-1 and TRBJ2-1; 8 bases agree with TRBD2. The CDR3 sequence is 16 residues long. J gave up 3 bases and V 5 bases, and 12 bases lay outside the gene matches. Germline loops: CDR1 DFQATT, CDR2 SNEGSKA (reference sequence). CDR3 in amino acids: CSAYNGASGSYNEQFF. Written as DNA, the CDR3 is TGCAGTGCTTACAACGGGGCAAGCGGGAGCTACAATGAGCAGTTCTTC.

This clonotype has just a few counts. This may stem from a read error, because a much larger clone lies one nucleotide away. The gene calls are TRBV6-2 or TRBV6-3 and TRBJ2-3; D not certain. V was cut by 7 bases and J by 2 bases, with 4 bases left in between. The CDR3 spans 11 residues. Germline V CDR1 and CDR2: MNHEY, SVGEGT. The CDR3 DNA reads TGTGCCAGCACCTACACAGATACGCAGTATTTT. Its translation: CASTYTDTQYF.

This clonotype was seen only a few times. V gene TRBV7-8 combines with J gene TRBJ1-2; D not certain. Germline loops: CDR1 SGHVS, CDR2 FQNEAQ. The V and J ends lost 5 bases and 4 bases respectively, with 20 bases between them. The CDR3 has 16 residues. CDR3 amino acids: CASSPRRSAGFYGYTF. CDR3 DNA sequence: TGTGCCAGCAGCCCGAGACGGTCGGCGGGGTTCTATGGCTACACCTTC.

This chain uses TRBV6-4 with TRBJ2-1; no definite D call. Germline V lookup: CDR1 MRHNA, CDR2 SNTAGT. The CDR3 extends over 13 amino acids. V gave up 6 bases and J gave up 6 bases, with 12 bases separating them. As DNA, the CDR3 is TGTGCCAGCAGCGGCGCGGTGGGCAATGAGCAGTTCTTC. This gives the protein CASSGAVGNEQFF.

The rearrangement uses TRBV20-1 and TRBJ2-7, with 7 bases aligning to TRBD1. This CDR3 is 14 amino acids long. Losses at the gene ends were 5 bases for V and 3 bases for J; bases not matched to a gene: 10. The germline CDR1 and CDR2 sequences are DFQATT and SNEGSKA (reference sequence). The CDR3 sequence is CSAQTGTAFYEQYF. Written as DNA, the CDR3 is TGCAGTGCTCAAACCGGGACAGCATTCTACGAGCAGTACTTC.

On this clonotype itself: This may stem from a read error, because a much larger clone lies one nucleotide away. V and J are TRBV5-1 and TRBJ1-6; D gene ambiguous. The length of the CDR3 is 13 residues. CDR1 is SGHRS, CDR2 YFSETQ, per germline. CDR3 residues: CTSSLKEDSPLHF. The CDR3 coding sequence is TGCACCAGCAGCTTGAAGGAGGATTCACCCCTCCACTTT. Complete variable domain (other parts from reference TRBV5-1 and TRBJ1-6): KAGVTQTPRYLIKTRGQQVTLSCSPISGHRSVSWYQQTPGQGLQFLFEYFSETQRNKGNFPGRFSGRQFSNSRSEMNVSTLELGDSALYLCTSSLKEDSPLHFGNGTRLTVT.

V usage is TRBV13 and J usage is TRBJ2-5; 11 bases agree with TRBD2. CDR1 is PRHDT, CDR2 FYEKMQ, per germline (reference sequence). The CDR3 loop spans 14 amino acids. Trimming cost V 5 bases and J 11 bases; bases outside gene matches: 10. This CDR3 reads CASSASLAGVEQYF. In DNA, the CDR3 is TGTGCCAGCAGCGCCTCACTAGCGGGAGTTGAGCAGTACTTC. The variable domain in full, with the rest retrieved from reference TRBV13 and TRBJ2-5, is AAGVIQSPRHLIKEKRETATLKCYPIPRHDTVYWYQQGPGQDPQFLISFYEKMQSDKGSIPDRFSAQQFSDYHSELNMSSLELGDSALYFCASSASLAGVEQYFGPGTRLLVL.